This T cell receptor (beta chain) was obtained from a study of Graves' ophthalmopathy and Graves' hyperthyroidism. This clonotype was counted at least ten times. Investigators amplified TCR beta CDR3 regions from RNA transcripts. HTBI primers were employed in first-round RT-PCR, then a second-round multiplex PCR followed. TCRdb re-called the multiplex PCR reads through MiXCR, storing one row per CDR3 protein. Here the sample spans 600,000 to 700,000 distinct CDR3 sequences, about two fifths being singletons. The CDR3 is made up of 15 amino acids. V was trimmed by 4 bases and J by 2 bases, leaving 15 bases between them. Germline CDR1 reads SNHLY; CDR2 reads FYNNEI.

The receptor was derived from an adult man with Graves' ophthalmopathy. This chain uses TRBV2 with TRBJ2-7; perhaps D is TRBD1 or TRBD2 (5 bases each). The sequenced sample consisted of peripheral blood. CDR3 amino acids: CASSGTRDRPYEQYF. DNA for the CDR3: TGTGCCAGCAGTGGAACCCGGGACCGTCCCTACGAGCAGTACTTC. Drawing the rest from reference TRBV2 and TRBJ2-7, the complete variable domain is EPEVTQTPSHQVTQMGQEVILRCVPISNHLYFYWYRQILGQKVEFLVSFYNNEISEKSEIFDDQFSVERPDGSNFTLKIRSTKLEDSAMYFCASSGTRDRPYEQYFGPGTRLTVT.